One and the same sample provided the 23 T cell receptor beta chains below, sequenced in a study of identical twins. Via MiXCR, TCRdb re-called the 5' RACE reads, giving one row per CDR3 protein. This sample has 120,000 to 150,000 distinct CDR3 sequences; under 4.5% occur once, and the top ten carry 8.1%. The material sequenced was memory T cells sorted from blood. These TCRs come from a man aged 18 to 35 in good health.

This clonotype was counted at least ten times. The V call is TRBV19, the J call TRBJ2-1; D ambiguous. V lost 0 bases and J 6 bases, leaving 6 bases between the germline ends. Germline CDR1 and CDR2: LNHDA and SQIVND (reference sequence). The length of the CDR3 is 13 residues. The CDR3 DNA is TGTGCCAGTAGTATAGATCCCGGCAATGAGCAGTTCTTC. Residues: CASSIDPGNEQFF. Looking up the rest from reference TRBV19 and TRBJ2-1 gives the full variable domain: DGGITQSPKYLFRKEGQNVTLSCEQNLNHDAMYWYRQDPGQGLRLIYYSQIVNDFQKGDIAEGYSVSREKKESFPLTVTSAQKNPTAFYLCASSIDPGNEQFFGPGTRLTVL.

This clonotype was picked up many times. The chain links TRBV5-6 to TRBJ2-1; D might be TRBD1 or TRBD2, each matching 5 bases. V shed 0 bases and J shed 5 bases, with 18 bases lying between them. This CDR3 region has 17 residues. Per germline, CDR1 SGHDT and CDR2 YYEEEE. CDR3 sequence (DNA): TGTGCCAGCAGCTTGGGACCAACTAGACAGTGGGACAATGAGCAGTTCTTC. Amino acid sequence: CASSLGPTRQWDNEQFF. The complete variable domain, with remaining parts taken from reference TRBV5-6 and TRBJ2-1, reads DAGVTQSPTHLIKTRGQQVTLRCSPKSGHDTVSWYQQALGQGPQFIFQYYEEEERQRGNFPDRFSGHQFPNYSSELNVNALLLGDSALYLCASSLGPTRQWDNEQFFGPGTRLTVL.

Ten or more counts support this clonotype. V is TRBV25-1 and J is TRBJ2-1, with 8 bases fitting TRBD1. V dropped 6 bases and J dropped 0; count of bases not matched to a gene: 4. Germline V gives CDR1 MGHDK, CDR2 SYGVNS. The CDR3 spans 15 residues. The chain's CDR3 is CASSTTGGSYNEQFF. The DNA of the CDR3 is TGTGCCAGCAGCACTACAGGGGGCTCCTACAATGAGCAGTTCTTC. Using reference TRBV25-1 and TRBJ2-1 for the parts outside the CDR3, the full variable domain is EADIYQTPRYLVIGTGKKITLECSQTMGHDKMYWYQQDPGMELHLIHYSYGVNSTEKGDLSSESTVSRIRTEHFPLTLESARPSHTSQYLCASSTTGGSYNEQFFGPGTRLTVL.

This clonotype was picked up many times. This chain uses TRBV6-1 with TRBJ1-6; no clear D. This CDR3 contains 13 residues. Germline CDR1 reads MNHNS; CDR2 reads SASEGT. Trimming took 6 bases from V and 7 from J, leaving 10 bases between them. The CDR3: CASSPNRNSPLHF. As DNA, the CDR3 is TGTGCCAGCAGCCCCAATCGCAATTCACCCCTCCACTTT.

This clonotype was found a few times. The rearrangement links TRBV5-4 to TRBJ1-1; the D is unclear. The CDR3 extends over 16 amino acids. Germline-derived CDR1 and CDR2 are SGHNT and YYREEE (reference sequence). Trimming shortened V by 0 bases and J by 5 bases, and 17 bases separated the two germline ends. The CDR3 DNA reads as TGTGCCAGCAGCTTGGATCTACTAAGGGCGAATACTGAAGCTTTCTTT. It yields the protein CASSLDLLRANTEAFF.

This clonotype was observed many times. The chain has TRBV7-9 and TRBJ1-4, with TRBD1 matching over 7 bases. CDR3 length: 15 residues. After removal of 1 base from V and 4 bases from J, the junction contained 3 bases not matched to a gene. CDR1 and CDR2 from the germline V gene are SEHNR and FQNEAQ (reference sequence). This CDR3 reads CASSLETGVNEKLFF. The CDR3 DNA sequence: TGTGCCAGCAGCTTAGAAACAGGGGTTAATGAAAAACTGTTTTTT.

Many counts were recorded for this clonotype. The chain joins TRBV7-9 to TRBJ2-5; D gene uncertain. Trimming shortened V by 0 bases and J by 4 bases, and 12 bases separated the two germline ends. The V gene's germline CDR1 is SEHNR and CDR2 FQNEAQ (reference sequence). This CDR3 is 15 amino acids long. The CDR3 nucleotides are TGTGCCAGCAGCTTAGCCACCACCGGGCGAGAGACCCAGTACTTC. Its translation: CASSLATTGRETQYF.

This clonotype was recorded many times. This sequence joins TRBV6-1 and TRBJ2-3; 7 bases agree with TRBD2. There are 15 residues in the CDR3. With V trimmed by 4 bases and J by 9 bases, 13 bases remained unmatched. Germline values: CDR1 MNHNS, CDR2 SASEGT. The CDR3 loop reads CASSAGTNVVGTQYF. In DNA, the CDR3 is TGTGCCAGCAGTGCCGGGACTAATGTCGTTGGGACGCAGTATTTT.

This clonotype was seen ten or more times. This rearrangement joins TRBV4-2 to TRBJ2-1; 8 bases are a match to TRBD2. CDR3 length: 14 amino acids. The V segment lost 0 bases and the J segment 10 bases; nucleotides outside the gene matches: 5. Germline V gene sequence: CDR1 LGHNA, CDR2 YNFKEQ. The CDR3 loop is CASSQDRTSPEQFF. The CDR3 DNA reads as TGTGCCAGCAGCCAAGACCGGACTAGCCCCGAGCAGTTCTTC.

This clonotype was observed many times. V usage is TRBV11-1 and J usage is TRBJ2-3; D remains unclear. The germline V gene has CDR1 SGHAT and CDR2 FQDESV (reference sequence). The CDR3 is 14 amino acids. Trimming removed 1 base from V and 4 bases from J, with 9 bases in between. The CDR3 nucleotides are TGTGCCAGCAGCTTAGAGGTATATGCAGATACGCAGTATTTT. Translation: CASSLEVYADTQYF.

This clonotype has a count of ten or more. This chain links TRBV5-1 with TRBJ1-4, with D unclear. CDR1 and CDR2 from the germline V gene are SGHRS and YFSETQ. V lost 0 bases, J lost 1 base, and 7 bases lay in between. The CDR3 loop spans 15 amino acids. This chain's CDR3 is CASSLDGVTNEKLFF. CDR3 DNA: TGCGCCAGCAGCTTGGACGGGGTAACTAATGAAAAACTGTTTTTT.

This clonotype was observed a handful of times. The chain is built from TRBV3-1 and TRBJ2-7; TRBD2 matches at 11 bases. The length of the CDR3 is 16 residues. Germline-derived CDR1 and CDR2 are LGHDT and YNNKEL (reference sequence). Trimming cost V 4 bases and J 6 bases; bases outside gene matches: 11. CDR3 region: CASSRVLTSGRGEQYF. The CDR3, as DNA: TGTGCCAGCAGCCGCGTCCTTACTAGCGGGAGAGGCGAGCAGTACTTC.

This clonotype appeared many times. The chain links TRBV12-3 or TRBV12-4 to TRBJ2-4, with TRBD1 identical over 10 bases. The CDR3 consists of 14 residues. V trimming: 5 bases; J trimming: 6 bases; junction bases outside the gene matches: 4. The CDR3 spells CASSLGQGVNIQYF. The CDR3 DNA follows: TGTGCCAGCAGTCTTGGACAGGGGGTAAACATTCAGTACTTC.

This clonotype was recorded many times. This sequence joins TRBV7-8 and TRBJ2-2; tentative D call: TRBD1 (5 bases). Germline lookup yields CDR1 SGHVS and CDR2 FQNEAQ. V was pared by 1 base and J by 6 bases, with 15 bases between. The CDR3 runs to 16 residues. As DNA, the CDR3 is TGTGCCAGCAGCTTAGGCGGCAGGGAAAAGGCCGGGGAGCTGTTTTTT. It encodes CASSLGGREKAGELFF. The variable domain in full, completed from reference TRBV7-8 and TRBJ2-2, reads GAGVSQSPRYKVAKRGQDVALRCDPISGHVSLFWYQQALGQGPEFLTYFQNEAQLDKSGLPSDRFFAERPEGSVSTLKIQRTQQEDSAVYLCASSLGGREKAGELFFGEGSRLTVL.

This clonotype has at least ten counts. The CDR3 DNA is TGTGCCAGTAGTATGGCGGGAGGGCCGTGGTATGAGCAGTTCTTC. It codes for CASSMAGGPWYEQFF. This chain uses TRBV19 with TRBJ2-1, with TRBD2 identical over 9 bases. This CDR3 is 15 amino acids long. From germline, CDR1 is LNHDA and CDR2 SQIVND (reference sequence). V was clipped by 3 bases and J by 8 bases; unmatched bases: 8.

This clonotype was recorded at least ten times. The chain is built from TRBV14 and TRBJ2-1; 7 bases line up with TRBD2. The CDR3 has 17 residues. Looked up from germline, CDR1 is SGHDN and CDR2 is FVKESK. Losses at the gene ends were 4 bases for V and 4 bases for J; bases not matched to a gene: 13. CDR3 sequence (DNA): TGTGCCAGCAGCCCTCGGATAAAGGGAGGGCCATACAATGAGCAGTTCTTC. Translation gives CASSPRIKGGPYNEQFF.

Ten or more counts support this clonotype. The chain recombines TRBV7-2 with TRBJ1-2, with D maybe TRBD1 (5 bases). The CDR3 is 14 residues long. Germline CDR1 is SGHTA and CDR2 is FQGNSA. Trimming pared 5 bases from V and 7 bases from J, leaving 17 bases between. Here the CDR3 DNA reads TGTGCCAGCAGCGTGCGCCGGGACGTCGGTGGCTACACCTTC. Amino acids: CASSVRRDVGGYTF.

Many counts were recorded for this clonotype. The V gene is TRBV10-3, the J gene TRBJ2-1, with 9 bases that match TRBD2. The CDR3 extends over 16 amino acids. Per germline, CDR1 ENHRY and CDR2 SYGVKD. V shed 3 bases and J 6 bases; nucleotides not matched to a gene: 9. This chain's CDR3 is CAISDGTSLPGNEQFF. DNA of the CDR3: TGTGCCATCAGTGACGGGACTAGCCTCCCTGGCAATGAGCAGTTCTTC.

In its sample, this clonotype was seen many times. V is TRBV28 and J is TRBJ2-1; 12 nucleotides match TRBD2. Germline V CDR1 and CDR2: MDHEN, SYDVKM. The CDR3 runs 16 residues. The junction had 8 bases not matched to a gene; V was cut back by 5 bases and J by 6 bases. The CDR3 loop is CASSRRLAGASNEQFF. CDR3 DNA: TGTGCCAGCAGTCGGAGACTAGCGGGAGCCAGCAATGAGCAGTTCTTC. Supplemented by reference TRBV28 and TRBJ2-1, the full variable domain reads DVKVTQSSRYLVKRTGEKVFLECVQDMDHENMFWYRQDPGLGLRLIYFSYDVKMKEKGDIPEGYSVSREKKERFSLILESASTNQTSMYLCASSRRLAGASNEQFFGPGTRLTVL.

This clonotype was picked up many times. The rearrangement joins TRBV27 to TRBJ2-7; a weak D match, TRBD2 (6 bases). This CDR3 contains 19 residues. Germline V gives CDR1 MNHEY, CDR2 SMNVEV (reference sequence). V dropped 3 bases and J dropped 0 bases, with 24 bases sitting between them. The CDR3 bases are TGTGCCAGCAGTTTTCACCCTCCGGTGAGTCGCGGGAACTCCTACGAGCAGTACTTC. Its translation: CASSFHPPVSRGNSYEQYF.

The V and J genes are TRBV11-2 and TRBJ1-3; D may be TRBD1 (5 bases). Germline V lookup: CDR1 SGHAT, CDR2 FQNNGV. The V gene lost 5 bases and the J gene lost 0 bases, with 14 bases spanning the gap. This CDR3 contains 16 residues. In DNA form, the CDR3 reads TGTGCCAGCAGCGCGTACAGGAGGAGCTCTGGAAACACCATATATTTT. This translates into CASSAYRRSSGNTIYF.

This clonotype was seen many times. This chain links TRBV29-1 with TRBJ2-7; the D gene is possibly TRBD2 (6 bases). The germline V gene encodes CDR1 SQVTM and CDR2 ANQGSEA. The CDR3 is 13 amino acids. V was cut by 7 bases and J by 2 bases, with 15 bases left in between. CDR3: CSAVGLTAYEQYV. The DNA for the CDR3 is TGCAGCGCCGTAGGACTAACAGCCTACGAGCAGTACGTC.

This clonotype has ten or more counts. This chain connects TRBV24-1 to TRBJ2-5; tentatively, D is TRBD1 or TRBD2 (5 bases each). The germline gives CDR1 KGHDR, CDR2 SFDVKD. V gave up 4 bases and J gave up 5 bases, with 16 bases separating them. The CDR3 is 15 residues long. The CDR3 loop reads CATSDPRSREETQYF. In DNA, the CDR3 is TGTGCCACCAGTGACCCGCGGAGCAGGGAGGAGACCCAGTACTTC.